Presented here are 32 T cell receptor beta chains from one specimen sequenced in a study of immune characterization of retroperitoneal liposarcoma. TCRdb fed the PCR reads into MiXCR, producing one record per CDR3 protein. The repertoire holds about 1,700 distinct CDR3 sequences, with roughly 42% as singletons. Sequenced sample: tumor tissue. The receptors derive from a female donor with retroperitoneal liposarcoma.

This clonotype is classed as large. V and J are TRBV6-1 and TRBJ2-1; the D gene is possibly TRBD2 (6 bases). V gave up 7 bases and J gave up 1 base, with 11 bases separating them. The V gene's germline CDR1 is MNHNS and CDR2 SASEGT. The CDR3 length is 14 residues. The CDR3 region is CASIIGTSYNEQFF. The CDR3 nucleotides read TGTGCCAGCATAATAGGGACTTCCTACAATGAGCAGTTCTTC.

The chain has TRBV6-1 and TRBJ2-3, with 10 bases aligning to TRBD1. From germline, CDR1 is MNHNS and CDR2 SASEGT. The CDR3 runs to 16 residues. Trimming at V came to 6 bases and at J to 4 bases, leaving 10 bases not matched to a gene. CDR3 DNA sequence: TGTGCCAGCAGAAACCCGGGACAGGGGCCCTCAGATACGCAGTATTTT. This encodes CASRNPGQGPSDTQYF.

This clonotype was counted between two and nine times. The genes are TRBV6-1 and TRBJ2-1; 7 bases are a match to TRBD1. The better agreement between TRBJ2-7 and the DNA end casts doubt on the J call. Germline values: CDR1 MNHNS, CDR2 SASEGT. CDR3 length equals 16 residues. The CDR3 is CASSYYRGGGYNEQYF. The CDR3 DNA reads TGTGCCAGCAGTTATTACAGGGGCGGTGGGTACAATGAGCAGTACTTC.

The V call is TRBV6-8, the J call TRBJ2-5, with TRBD1 matching over 7 bases. V shed 7 bases, J shed 2 bases, and the junction held 7 bases outside the gene matches. The CDR3 totals 14 residues. Germline CDR1 MNHGY, CDR2 SAAAGT. The CDR3 protein is CASTKTGQQETQYF. DNA for the CDR3: TGTGCCAGCACTAAGACGGGACAGCAAGAGACCCAGTACTTC.

This clonotype was seen only a few times. The chain carries TRBV7-2 and TRBJ2-1; the match to TRBD2 covers 10 bases. Germline V gene data show CDR1 as SGHTA and CDR2 as FQGNSA. The trim removed 5 bases at V and 4 bases at J, leaving 5 bases unmatched. The CDR3 length is 15 residues. CDR3 region: CASSPDSGRYNEQFF. The CDR3 DNA follows: TGTGCCAGCAGCCCAGATAGCGGGAGGTACAATGAGCAGTTCTTC.

The V and J genes are TRBV11-2 and TRBJ2-5; D might be TRBD2 (5 bases). Germline CDR1 and CDR2: SGHAT and FQNNGV. CDR3 size: 13 residues. V lost 7 bases and J 11 bases, leaving 20 bases between the germline ends. The CDR3 DNA follows: TGTGCCAGCACCCTAACTAGGTATCAGGAGCAGTACTTC. As protein: CASTLTRYQEQYF.

The chain links TRBV10-2 to TRBJ2-5; 11 positions agree with TRBD2. The V and J ends lost 5 bases and 2 bases, in that order; junction bases with no gene match: 10. The germline V gene encodes CDR1 WSHSY and CDR2 SAAADI. This CDR3 has 17 residues. The CDR3 DNA reads as TGCGCCAGCAGTCCAGCCACGACTAGCGGGGTACAAGAGACCCAGTACTTC. Translated: CASSPATTSGVQETQYF.

CDR3 region: CASSHLIGGYTF. CDR3 coding DNA: TGTGCCAGCAGTCATCTTATCGGTGGCTACACCTTC. This sequence joins TRBV6-1 and TRBJ1-2; D gene unclear. This CDR3 is built from 12 residues. The V end was cut by 5 bases, the J end by 7 bases, with 11 bases between. Germline lookup yields CDR1 MNHNS and CDR2 SASEGT.

V and J are TRBV7-2 and TRBJ2-5; TRBD2 is a possible D gene (5 bases). Near its end, the DNA agrees better with TRBJ2-7, so the J call may be wrong. This CDR3 spans 12 amino acids. Germline CDR1 is SGHTA and CDR2 is FQGNSA. This CDR3 reads CASSPTSYEQYF. CDR3 bases: TGTGCCAGCAGCCCTACTAGTTACGAGCAGTACTTC.

There are a few counts of this clonotype. This CDR3 reads CASTGAIQETQYF. In DNA, the CDR3 is TGTGCCAGCACCGGAGCTATCCAAGAGACCCAGTACTTC. This chain links TRBV6-1 with TRBJ2-1; D is ambiguous. The tail of the sequence fits TRBJ2-5 better, so the J call may be wrong. This CDR3 is built from 13 residues. Germline V lookup: CDR1 MNHNS, CDR2 SASEGT.

This clonotype was seen a handful of times. This sequence joins TRBV12-3 or TRBV12-4 and TRBJ2-1; 9 nucleotides align to TRBD2. This CDR3 has 15 residues. Germline trimming cut 3 bases from V and 4 bases from J; bases unmatched to any gene: 4. CDR3 coding DNA: TGTGCCAGCAGTTTTGGGGCGGGGGGGTACAATGAGCAGTTCTTC. Protein product: CASSFGAGGYNEQFF.

This clonotype was counted a few times. This chain joins TRBV7-2 and TRBJ2-5; D gene uncertain. The J call may be faulty, since TRBJ2-7 better matches the DNA end. Germline CDR1 reads SGHTA; CDR2 reads FQGNSA. The CDR3 is 15 amino acids. CDR3 in DNA: TGTGCCAGCAGCTTAGATCGGCGGATCCCGGACGAGCAGTACTTC. It translates to CASSLDRRIPDEQYF.

This chain links TRBV6-1 with TRBJ2-3; D perhaps matches TRBD2 (5 bases). The CDR3 totals 14 residues. Trimming stripped 7 bases from V and 2 bases from J, with 13 bases between. Germline V CDR1 and CDR2: MNHNS, SASEGT. CDR3 residues: CASKVGVTTDTQYF. CDR3 sequence (DNA): TGTGCCAGCAAGGTCGGGGTCACCACAGATACGCAGTATTTT.

J is TRBJ2-5 and V is TRBV7-2; D may correspond to TRBD1 or TRBD2 (7 bases each). The assigned J gene may be wrong: the sequence end matches TRBJ2-7 better. This CDR3 has 15 residues. From germline, CDR1 is SGHTA and CDR2 FQGNSA. CDR3 region: CASSSRPGGVYEQYF. The CDR3 DNA reads TGTGCCAGCAGCTCACGCCCAGGGGGGGTGTACGAGCAGTACTTC.

The rearrangement uses TRBV6-6 and TRBJ2-5; 8 nucleotides agree with TRBD2. CDR3 length: 19 residues. The germline V gene encodes CDR1 MNHNY and CDR2 SVGAGI (reference sequence). With V trimmed by 0 bases and J by 1 base, 13 bases remained unmatched. In DNA, the CDR3 is TGTGCCAGCAGTTACTCAGGAACAGGGATTCTAGCGGGCCAAGAGACCCAGTACTTC. Amino acids: CASSYSGTGILAGQETQYF.

This clonotype has only a few counts. This CDR3 is CASSSGTSLNNEQFF. The CDR3 DNA sequence: TGTGCCAGCAGTTCCGGGACTTCCCTAAACAATGAGCAGTTCTTC. The rearrangement joins TRBV25-1 to TRBJ2-5, with a tentative D call TRBD2 (6 bases). The J call may be wrong; the DNA end is better matched by TRBJ2-1. CDR1 and CDR2 (germline): MGHDK, SYGVNS. CDR3 length equals 15 residues.

This clonotype is deemed medium-sized. The chain carries TRBV6-1 and TRBJ2-5; D might be TRBD1 or TRBD2, each matching 5 bases. The DNA end lines up better with TRBJ2-1; the J call may be wrong. The germline CDR1 and CDR2 sequences are MNHNS and SASEGT. The CDR3 consists of 14 residues. The CDR3 loop is CASSEGGTLETQFF. CDR3 bases: TGTGCCAGCAGTGAAGGTGGGACCCTGGAGACCCAGTTCTTC.

In nucleotides, the CDR3 is TGTGCCAGCAGTTTTTTGGGAGAGAACAATGAGCAGTTCTTC. This codes for CASSFLGENNEQFF. The chain links TRBV27 to TRBJ2-1; the D gene is possibly TRBD2 (5 bases). The CDR3 runs to 14 residues. The germline V and J ends were trimmed by 3 bases and 5 bases, with 11 bases remaining between them. The germline V gene has CDR1 MNHEY and CDR2 SMNVEV (reference sequence).

The rearrangement uses TRBV6-1 and TRBJ2-1; perhaps TRBD2 as D (7 bases). V lost 10 bases, J lost 5 bases, and 21 bases lay in between. The CDR3 extends over 15 amino acids. Germline V gene data show CDR1 as MNHNS and CDR2 as SASEGT. CDR3 protein: CAILGGREYNNEQFF. DNA of the CDR3: TGTGCCATCCTCGGGGGGCGGGAGTACAACAATGAGCAGTTCTTC.

This clonotype is deemed large (0.1 to 1%). The rearrangement joins TRBV7-6 to TRBJ2-1; 7 nucleotides match TRBD2. Losses at the gene ends were 1 base for V and 10 bases for J; bases not matched to a gene: 7. Per germline, CDR1 SGHVS and CDR2 FNYEAQ. There are 14 residues in the CDR3. The CDR3 region has the DNA TGTGCCAGCAGCTTAGAGGGCGGGAGCCGGGAGCAGTTCTTC. Protein sequence: CASSLEGGSREQFF.

This clonotype was seen a handful of times. The rearrangement uses TRBV6-1 and TRBJ2-1, with TRBD2 matching over 12 bases. The last part of the DNA fits TRBJ2-7 better; the J call may be wrong. CDR3 size: 16 residues. Germline V lookup: CDR1 MNHNS, CDR2 SASEGT. The CDR3 DNA reads TGTGCCAGCAGTGGGGGACTAGCGGGTTTGTACAATGAGCAGTACTTC. This encodes CASSGGLAGLYNEQYF.

The V and J genes are TRBV6-1 and TRBJ2-1; the match to TRBD2 covers 12 bases. The J call is doubtful: the DNA matches TRBJ2-5 better. This CDR3 contains 15 residues. Germline CDR1 and CDR2: MNHNS and SASEGT. CDR3 bases: TGTGCCAGCAGTGACCTAGCGGGGGGGCAGGAGACCCAGTACTTC. Residues: CASSDLAGGQETQYF.

In its sample, this clonotype was seen a few times. A read error is likely, as this CDR3 ends without the conserved phenylalanine or tryptophan. The genes are TRBV7-2 and TRBJ2-5, with D unresolved. The CDR3 has 13 amino acids. CDR1 is SGHTA and CDR2 is FQGNSA in the germline V gene. Trimming stripped 3 bases from V and 4 bases from J, with 9 bases between. The CDR3 here is CASSFQVGETQYL. CDR3 in DNA: TGTGCCAGCAGCTTTCAGGTGGGAGAGACCCAGTACTTA.

CDR3 bases: TGTGCCAGCAGTTTTCGGACTAGCGGGGTTAATGAGCAGTTCTTC. Protein sequence: CASSFRTSGVNEQFF. V and J are TRBV12-3 or TRBV12-4 and TRBJ2-1; 12 bases align to TRBD2. The V segment lost 3 bases and the J segment 7 bases; nucleotides outside the gene matches: 4. This CDR3 is 15 amino acids long.

The rearrangement joins TRBV12-5 to TRBJ1-1; D gene uncertain. Per germline, CDR1 LGHNT and CDR2 FRNRAP. V shed 0 bases and J shed 7 bases, with 6 bases lying between them. This CDR3 region has 12 residues. The chain's CDR3 is CASGLVRGEAFF. The CDR3 nucleotides are TGTGCTAGTGGTTTGGTACGGGGTGAAGCTTTCTTT.

The chain is built from TRBV7-2 and TRBJ2-1; 7 positions agree with TRBD2. The CDR3 spans 14 residues. CDR1 is SGHTA, CDR2 FQGNSA, per germline. The trim removed 3 bases at V and 9 bases at J, leaving 8 bases unmatched. This chain's CDR3 is CASSFRREFSEQFF. CDR3 sequence (DNA): TGTGCCAGCAGCTTCCGGCGGGAGTTTAGTGAGCAGTTCTTC.

This chain uses TRBV6-1 with TRBJ2-5, with D perhaps matching TRBD2 (6 bases). Trimming removed 5 bases from V and 5 bases from J, with 18 bases in between. CDR3 size: 15 residues. Looked up from germline, CDR1 is MNHNS and CDR2 is SASEGT. The CDR3 loop reads CASSSSGVGRETQYF. CDR3 DNA: TGTGCCAGCAGTTCCTCCGGGGTGGGGAGGGAGACCCAGTACTTC.

The chain employs TRBV7-2 and TRBJ2-5; D is unresolved. CDR1 is SGHTA, CDR2 FQGNSA, per germline. V lost 1 base to trimming and J lost 0 bases, with 6 bases between them. This CDR3 contains 14 residues. The CDR3 region has the DNA TGTGCCAGCAGCTTAGTTGACTACCAAGAGACCCAGTACTTC. Its protein is CASSLVDYQETQYF.

This clonotype rates as medium-sized (0.01 to 0.1%). The gene calls are TRBV6-1 and TRBJ2-1, with 9 bases matching TRBD2. Germline V CDR1 and CDR2: MNHNS, SASEGT. After removal of 1 base from V and 5 bases from J, the junction contained 9 bases not matched to a gene. CDR3 length equals 17 residues. Here the CDR3 reads CASSEEYLAGFNNEQFF. In DNA, the CDR3 is TGTGCCAGCAGTGAAGAGTACCTAGCGGGATTTAACAATGAGCAGTTCTTC.

This clonotype was picked up a small number of times. The CDR3 loop is CASSYSTVSFEQFF. In nucleotides, the CDR3 is TGTGCCAGCAGTTACTCGACAGTTAGCTTTGAGCAGTTCTTC. The chain uses TRBV6-5 and TRBJ2-5; possibly TRBD1 for D (5 bases). The J call may be wrong; the DNA end is better matched by TRBJ2-1. This CDR3 comprises 14 residues. The germline V gene encodes CDR1 MNHEY and CDR2 SVGAGI.

V is TRBV6-1 and J is TRBJ1-1; TRBD1 is a possible D gene (5 bases). In germline, CDR1 is MNHNS, CDR2 SASEGT. The V end was cut by 5 bases, the J end by 6 bases, with 13 bases between. This CDR3 region has 13 residues. CDR3 amino acids: CASSLGGEAEAFF. The DNA of the CDR3 is TGTGCCAGCAGTCTGGGGGGGGAGGCTGAAGCTTTCTTT.

This clonotype has more than one count but fewer than ten. The gene calls are TRBV6-1 and TRBJ2-3; TRBD2 agrees at 11 bases. V trimming: 3 bases; J trimming: 2 bases; junction bases outside the gene matches: 4. The CDR3 runs to 16 residues. Germline CDR1 reads MNHNS; CDR2 reads SASEGT. The CDR3 bases are TGTGCCAGCAGTGACGCGACTAGCGGGGCCACAGATACGCAGTATTTT. This gives the protein CASSDATSGATDTQYF.